This paragraph covers one TCR beta chain sequence. The data belong to a study of identifying expanded T cells in peripheral blood. The germline gives CDR1 MDHEN, CDR2 SYDVKM. The CDR3 extends over 13 amino acids. The germline V and J ends were trimmed by 6 bases and 6 bases, with 15 bases remaining between them. The table came from immunoSEQ multiplex PCR; TCRdb's copy has only in-frame clones and leaves some out. Of about 97,000 clones in the sample, 88% were seen once. The source material was blood. This TCR derives from a person aged 18 to 70 in good health. J is TRBJ2-7 and V is TRBV28; the D gene is possibly TRBD1 (5 bases). CDR3 nucleotides: TGTGCCAGCAGAAGTGTCAGGGCGCTCGAGCAGTACTTC. Protein: CASRSVRALEQYF.